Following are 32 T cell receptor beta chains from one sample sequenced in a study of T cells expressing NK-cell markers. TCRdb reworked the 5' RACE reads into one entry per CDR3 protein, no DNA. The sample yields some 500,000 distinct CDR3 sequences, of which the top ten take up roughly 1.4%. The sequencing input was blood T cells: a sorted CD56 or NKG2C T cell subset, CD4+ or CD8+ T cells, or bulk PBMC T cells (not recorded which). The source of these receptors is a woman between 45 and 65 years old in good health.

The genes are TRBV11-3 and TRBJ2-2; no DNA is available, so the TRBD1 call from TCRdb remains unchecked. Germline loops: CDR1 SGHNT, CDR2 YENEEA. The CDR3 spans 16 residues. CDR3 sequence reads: CASSSTTTWATGELFF. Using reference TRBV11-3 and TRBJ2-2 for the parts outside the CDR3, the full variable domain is EAGVVQSPRYKIIEKKQPVAFWCNPISGHNTLYWYLQNLGQGPELLIRYENEEAVDDSQLPKDRFSAERLKGVDSTLKIQPAELGDSAVYLCASSSTTTWATGELFFGEGSRLTVL.

The CDR3 sequence is CASSLMVQGGSPLHF. The chain recombines TRBV5-1 with TRBJ1-6; TCRdb designates TRBD1, a call that cannot be tested without DNA. The germline V gene has CDR1 SGHRS and CDR2 YFSETQ. The length of the CDR3 is 15 residues.

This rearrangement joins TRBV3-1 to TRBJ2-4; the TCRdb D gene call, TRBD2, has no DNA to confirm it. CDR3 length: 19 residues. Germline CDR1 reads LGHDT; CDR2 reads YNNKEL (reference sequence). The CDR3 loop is CASSPPGLAGVFAKNIQYF. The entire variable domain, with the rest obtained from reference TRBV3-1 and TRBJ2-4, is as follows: DTAVSQTPKYLVTQMGNDKSIKCEQNLGHDTMYWYKQDSKKFLKIMFSYNNKELIINETVPNRFSPKSPDKAHLNLHINSLELGDSAVYFCASSPPGLAGVFAKNIQYFGAGTRLSVL.

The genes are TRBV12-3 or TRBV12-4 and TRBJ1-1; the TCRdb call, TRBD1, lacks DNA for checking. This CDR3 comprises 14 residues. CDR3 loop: CASSLGRDRVLAFF.

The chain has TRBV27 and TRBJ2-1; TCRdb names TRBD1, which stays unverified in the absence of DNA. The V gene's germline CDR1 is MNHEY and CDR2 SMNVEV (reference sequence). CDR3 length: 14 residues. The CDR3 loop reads CASRRRAGQNEQFF.

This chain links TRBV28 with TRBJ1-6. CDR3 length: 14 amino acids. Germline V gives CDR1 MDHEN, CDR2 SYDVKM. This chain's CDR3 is CASNPGGDNSPLHF.

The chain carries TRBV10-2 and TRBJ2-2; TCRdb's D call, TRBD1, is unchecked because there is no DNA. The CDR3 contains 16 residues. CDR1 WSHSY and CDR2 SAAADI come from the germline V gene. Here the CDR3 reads CASRIPGQGNTGELFF.

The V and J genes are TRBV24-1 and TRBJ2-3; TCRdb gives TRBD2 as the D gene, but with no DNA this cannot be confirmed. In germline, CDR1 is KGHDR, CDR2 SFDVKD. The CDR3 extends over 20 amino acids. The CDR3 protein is CATSDFGLAGPTTDTDTQYF.

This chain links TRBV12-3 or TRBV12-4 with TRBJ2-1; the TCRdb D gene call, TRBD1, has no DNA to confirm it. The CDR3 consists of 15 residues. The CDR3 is CASSLDPSGGGVRFF.

The CDR3 spells CASSFTANEKLFF. The J gene is TRBJ1-4, the V gene TRBV7-2. The CDR3 runs to 13 residues. Germline CDR1 SGHTA, CDR2 FQGNSA.

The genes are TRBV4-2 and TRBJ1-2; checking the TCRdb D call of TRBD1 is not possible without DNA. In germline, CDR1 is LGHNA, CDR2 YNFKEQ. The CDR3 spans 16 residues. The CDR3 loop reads CASSQGSGQDSYGYTF.

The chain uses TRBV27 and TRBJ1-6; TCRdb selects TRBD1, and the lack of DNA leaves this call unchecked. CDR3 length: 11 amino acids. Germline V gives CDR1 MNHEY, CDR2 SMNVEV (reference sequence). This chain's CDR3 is CASGRDRPLHF.

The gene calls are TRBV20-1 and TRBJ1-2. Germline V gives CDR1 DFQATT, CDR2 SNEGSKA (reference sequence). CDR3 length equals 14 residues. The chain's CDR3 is CSAYSWTDHYGYTF.

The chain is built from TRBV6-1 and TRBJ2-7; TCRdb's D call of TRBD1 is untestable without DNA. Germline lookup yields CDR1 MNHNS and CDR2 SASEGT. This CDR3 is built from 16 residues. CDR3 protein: CASSEVRSRATYEQYF.

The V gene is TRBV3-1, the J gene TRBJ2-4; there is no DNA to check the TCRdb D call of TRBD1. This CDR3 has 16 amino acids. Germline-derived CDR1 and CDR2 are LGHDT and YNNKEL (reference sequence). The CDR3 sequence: CASSPGQRAQKNIQYF.

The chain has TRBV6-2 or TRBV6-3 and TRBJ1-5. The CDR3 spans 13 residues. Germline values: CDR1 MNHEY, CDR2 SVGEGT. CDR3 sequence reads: CASSYVKLEPQHF.

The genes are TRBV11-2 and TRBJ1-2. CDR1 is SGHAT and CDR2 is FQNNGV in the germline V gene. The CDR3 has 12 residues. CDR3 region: CASSTEGDGYTF. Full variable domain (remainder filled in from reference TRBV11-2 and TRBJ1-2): EAGVAQSPRYKIIEKRQSVAFWCNPISGHATLYWYQQILGQGPKLLIQFQNNGVVDDSQLPKDRFSAERLKGVDSTLKIQPAKLEDSAVYLCASSTEGDGYTFGSGTRLTVV.

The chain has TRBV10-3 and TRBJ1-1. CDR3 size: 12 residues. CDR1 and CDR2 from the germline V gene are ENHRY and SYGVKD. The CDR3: CAILGGGTEAFF.

The CDR3 reads CASRGTSYGYTF. The chain employs TRBV5-1 and TRBJ1-2. CDR1 and CDR2 from the germline V gene are SGHRS and YFSETQ. The CDR3 runs 12 residues.

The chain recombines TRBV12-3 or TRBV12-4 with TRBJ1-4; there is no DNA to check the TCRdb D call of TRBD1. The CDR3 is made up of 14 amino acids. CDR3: CASSLERGREKLFF.

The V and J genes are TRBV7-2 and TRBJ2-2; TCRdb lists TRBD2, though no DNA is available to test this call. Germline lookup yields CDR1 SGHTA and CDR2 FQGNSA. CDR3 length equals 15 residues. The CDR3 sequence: CASSLAGGPGGELFF.

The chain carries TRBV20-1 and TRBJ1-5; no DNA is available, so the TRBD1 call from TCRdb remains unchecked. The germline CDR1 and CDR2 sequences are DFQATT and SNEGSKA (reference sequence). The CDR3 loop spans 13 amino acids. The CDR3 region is CSAGSGLVQPQHF.

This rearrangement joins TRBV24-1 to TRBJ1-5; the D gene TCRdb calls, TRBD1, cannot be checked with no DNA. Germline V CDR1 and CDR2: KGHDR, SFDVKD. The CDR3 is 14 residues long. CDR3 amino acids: CATSVQGVGQPQHF.

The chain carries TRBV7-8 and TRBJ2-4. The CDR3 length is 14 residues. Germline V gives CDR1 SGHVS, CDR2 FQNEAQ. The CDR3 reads CASSFDRVPNIQYF.

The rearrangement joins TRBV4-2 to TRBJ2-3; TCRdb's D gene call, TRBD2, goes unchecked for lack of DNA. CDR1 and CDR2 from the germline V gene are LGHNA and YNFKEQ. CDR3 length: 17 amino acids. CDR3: CASSQEGGGGSTDTQYF.

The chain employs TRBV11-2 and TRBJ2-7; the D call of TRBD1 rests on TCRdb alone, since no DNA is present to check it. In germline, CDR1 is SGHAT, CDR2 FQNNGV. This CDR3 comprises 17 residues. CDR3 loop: CASSSHLGGKSSYEQYF.

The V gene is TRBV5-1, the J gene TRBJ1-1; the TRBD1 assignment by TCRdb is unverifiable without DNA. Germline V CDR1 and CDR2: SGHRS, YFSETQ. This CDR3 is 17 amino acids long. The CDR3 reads CASTDSGTGGQVTEAFF.

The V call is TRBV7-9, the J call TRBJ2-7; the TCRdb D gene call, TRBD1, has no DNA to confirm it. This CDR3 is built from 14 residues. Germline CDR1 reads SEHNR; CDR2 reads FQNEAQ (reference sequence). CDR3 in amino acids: CASSSTGHGGEQYF. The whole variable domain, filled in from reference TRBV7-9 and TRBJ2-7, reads DTGVSQNPRHKITKRGQNVTFRCDPISEHNRLYWYRQTLGQGPEFLTYFQNEAQLEKSRLLSDRFSAERPKGSFSTLEIQRTEQGDSAMYLCASSSTGHGGEQYFGPGTRLTVT.

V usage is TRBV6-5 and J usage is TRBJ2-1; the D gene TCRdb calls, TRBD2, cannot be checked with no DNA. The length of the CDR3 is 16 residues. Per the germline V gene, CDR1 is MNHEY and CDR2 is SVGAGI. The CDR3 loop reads CASRIRGLSSYNEQFF.

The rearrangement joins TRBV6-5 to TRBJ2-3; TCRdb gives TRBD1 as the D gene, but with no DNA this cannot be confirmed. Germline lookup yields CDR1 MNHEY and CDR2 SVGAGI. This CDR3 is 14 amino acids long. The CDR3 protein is CASSYSRQEDTQYF.

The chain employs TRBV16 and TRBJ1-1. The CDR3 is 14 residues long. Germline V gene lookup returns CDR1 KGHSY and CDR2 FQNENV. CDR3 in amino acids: CASSQSILGTVAFF.

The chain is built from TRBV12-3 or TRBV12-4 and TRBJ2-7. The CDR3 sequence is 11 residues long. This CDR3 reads CASSQKNEQYF.